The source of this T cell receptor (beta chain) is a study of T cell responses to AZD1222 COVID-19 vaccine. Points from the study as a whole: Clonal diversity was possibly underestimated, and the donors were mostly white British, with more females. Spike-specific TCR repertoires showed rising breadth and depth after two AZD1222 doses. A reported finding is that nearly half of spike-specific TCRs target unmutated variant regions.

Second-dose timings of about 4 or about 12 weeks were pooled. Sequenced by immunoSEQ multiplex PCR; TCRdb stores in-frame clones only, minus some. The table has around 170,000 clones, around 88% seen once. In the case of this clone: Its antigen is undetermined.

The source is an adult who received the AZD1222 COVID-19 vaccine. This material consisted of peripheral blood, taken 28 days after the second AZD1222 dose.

The CDR3 nucleotides read TGTGCCAGCAGCCGCGGGGTAGCAGCCAAAAACATTCAGTACTTC. It codes for CASSRGVAAKNIQYF. This sequence joins TRBV14 and TRBJ2-4, with D tentatively TRBD2 (6 bases). The ends were cut back, 4 bases at V and 0 bases at J, with 10 bases in the middle. Germline assignment: CDR1 SGHDN and CDR2 FVKESK. CDR3 size: 15 residues.